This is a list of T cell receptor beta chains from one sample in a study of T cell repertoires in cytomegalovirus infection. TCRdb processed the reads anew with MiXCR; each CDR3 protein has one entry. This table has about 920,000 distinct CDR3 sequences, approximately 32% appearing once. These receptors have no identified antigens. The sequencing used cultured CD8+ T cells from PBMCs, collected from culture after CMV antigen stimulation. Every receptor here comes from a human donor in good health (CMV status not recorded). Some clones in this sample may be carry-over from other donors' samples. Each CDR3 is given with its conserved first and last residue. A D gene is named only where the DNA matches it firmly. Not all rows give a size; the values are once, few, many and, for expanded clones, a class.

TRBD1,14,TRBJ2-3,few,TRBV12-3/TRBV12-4,CASSFWDRRDTQYF,TGTGCCAGCAGTTTTTGGGACAGGAGAGATACGCAGTATTTT
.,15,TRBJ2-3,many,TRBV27,CASSSGGPSTDTQYF,TGTGCCAGCAGCTCCGGGGGACCGAGCACAGATACGCAGTATTTT
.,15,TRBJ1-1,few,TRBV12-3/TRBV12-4,CASSSQGFPTTEAFF,TGTGCCAGCAGTTCGCAGGGTTTTCCCACTACTGAAGCTTTCTTT
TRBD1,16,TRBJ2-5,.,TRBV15,CATSGGGTGNQETQYF,TGTGCCACCAGCGGTGGCGGGACAGGTAACCAAGAGACCCAGTACTTC
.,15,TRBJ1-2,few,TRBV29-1,CSVEDRIESVYGYTF,TGCAGCGTTGAAGATCGGATAGAAAGCGTATATGGCTACACCTTC
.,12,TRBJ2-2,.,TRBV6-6,CASIGSTGELFF,TGTGCCAGCATTGGGTCGACCGGGGAGCTGTTTTTT
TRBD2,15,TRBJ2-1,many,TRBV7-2,CASSTAGALYNEQFF,TGTGCCAGCAGCACAGCGGGGGCTCTCTACAATGAGCAGTTCTTC
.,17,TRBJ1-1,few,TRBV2,CASRGSTTVPRNTEAFF,TGTGCCAGCAGAGGCTCCACAACGGTGCCCCGGAACACTGAAGCTTTCTTT
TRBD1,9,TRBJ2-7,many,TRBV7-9,CASSSLQGF,TGTGCCAGCAGCTCCTTACAGGGGTTC
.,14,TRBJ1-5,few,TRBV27,CASSYGGTDQPQHF,TGTGCCAGCAGTTATGGGGGGACTGATCAGCCCCAGCATTTT
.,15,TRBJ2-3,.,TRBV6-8,CASSYDRPSTDTQYF,TGTGCCAGCAGTTACGACAGGCCTAGCACAGATACGCAGTATTTT
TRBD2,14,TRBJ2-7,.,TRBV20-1,CSARSQRGAYEQYF,TGCAGTGCTAGAAGCCAGCGGGGCGCCTACGAGCAGTACTTC
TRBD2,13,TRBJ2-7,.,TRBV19,CASSTSGVYEQYF,TGTGCCAGTAGCACTAGCGGGGTCTACGAGCAGTACTTC
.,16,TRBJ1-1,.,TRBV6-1,CASSEVGGLVNTEAFF,TGTGCCAGCAGTGAAGTCGGGGGTTTGGTGAACACTGAAGCTTTCTTT
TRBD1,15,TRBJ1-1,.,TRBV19,CASSSWDSMNTEAFF,TGTGCCAGTAGTTCTTGGGACAGCATGAACACTGAAGCTTTCTTT
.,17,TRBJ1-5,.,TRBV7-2,CASSTDRHPGGNQPQHF,TGTGCCAGCAGCACGGATCGACACCCAGGAGGCAATCAGCCCCAGCATTTT
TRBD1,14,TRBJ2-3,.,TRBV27,CASRRDSRTDTQYF,TGTGCCAGCAGGAGGGACAGTCGGACAGATACGCAGTATTTT
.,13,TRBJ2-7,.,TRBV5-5,CASSDRVVYEQYF,TGTGCCAGCAGCGACCGGGTTGTCTACGAGCAGTACTTC
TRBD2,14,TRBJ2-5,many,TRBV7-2,CASSFERGDETQYF,TGTGCCAGCAGCTTTGAGCGGGGGGATGAGACCCAGTACTTC
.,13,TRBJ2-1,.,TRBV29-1,CSVEIQGGNEQFF,TGCAGCGTTGAAATTCAAGGGGGCAATGAGCAGTTCTTC
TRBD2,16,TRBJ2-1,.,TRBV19,CASSMVLAGGRDEQFF,TGTGCCAGTAGTATGGTACTAGCGGGGGGGCGGGATGAGCAGTTCTTC
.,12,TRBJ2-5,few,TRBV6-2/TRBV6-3,CASTGTLRTQYF,TGTGCCAGCACCGGGACACTACGAACCCAGTACTTC
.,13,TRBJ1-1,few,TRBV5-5,CASSFGWSTEAFF,TGTGCCAGCAGCTTTGGGTGGAGCACTGAAGCTTTCTTT
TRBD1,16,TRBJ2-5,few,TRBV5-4,CASSLVGQGARETQYF,TGTGCCAGCAGCTTGGTGGGACAGGGGGCGCGTGAGACCCAGTACTTC
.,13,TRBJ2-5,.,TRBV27,CASGVLPQETQYF,TGTGCCAGCGGGGTGCTCCCACAAGAGACCCAGTACTTC
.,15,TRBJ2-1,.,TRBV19,CASSIGREIHNEQFF,TGTGCCAGTAGTATAGGTAGGGAGATACACAATGAGCAGTTCTTC
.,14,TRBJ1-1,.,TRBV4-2,CASSQIEILTEAFF,TGTGCCAGCAGCCAAATTGAAATTCTCACTGAAGCTTTCTTT
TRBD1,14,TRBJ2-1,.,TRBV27,CASSLLDRDNEQFF,TGTGCCAGCAGTTTATTAGACAGGGACAATGAGCAGTTCTTC
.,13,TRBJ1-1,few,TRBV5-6,CASSLEPYTEAFF,TGTGCCAGCAGCTTGGAACCGTACACTGAAGCTTTCTTT
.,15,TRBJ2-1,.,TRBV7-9,CASSLGPLRGGEQFF,TGTGCCAGCAGCTTAGGGCCTCTCAGGGGAGGTGAGCAGTTCTTC
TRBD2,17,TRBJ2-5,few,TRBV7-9,CASTPGLAGAYQETQYF,TGTGCCAGCACTCCGGGACTAGCGGGGGCTTATCAAGAGACCCAGTACTTC
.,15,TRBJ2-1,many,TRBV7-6,CASSARGASYNEQFF,TGTGCCAGCAGCGCAAGGGGGGCCTCCTACAATGAGCAGTTCTTC
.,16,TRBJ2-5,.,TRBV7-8,CASSSPGNRPEETQYF,TGTGCCAGCAGCTCCCCGGGAAATAGGCCGGAAGAGACCCAGTACTTC
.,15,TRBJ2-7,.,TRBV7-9,CASMGLTSPIYEQYF,TGTGCCAGCATGGGGCTGACTTCCCCAATCTACGAGCAGTACTTC
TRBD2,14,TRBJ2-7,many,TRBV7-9,CASSGLAGVYEQYF,TGTGCCAGCAGCGGCCTAGCGGGAGTCTACGAGCAGTACTTC
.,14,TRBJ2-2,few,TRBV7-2,CARGGDPNTGELFF,TGTGCCAGGGGGGGTGACCCGAACACCGGGGAGCTGTTTTTT
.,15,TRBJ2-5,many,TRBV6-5,CASSYSWRTQETQYF,TGTGCCAGCAGTTACTCGTGGCGTACCCAAGAGACCCAGTACTTC
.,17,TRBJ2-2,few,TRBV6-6,CASSYSKQGLNTGELFF,TGTGCCAGCAGTTACTCGAAACAGGGCTTGAACACCGGGGAGCTGTTTTTT
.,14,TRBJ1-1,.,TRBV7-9,CASSFFASPGGAFF,TGTGCCAGCAGCTTCTTCGCATCCCCCGGAGGGGCTTTCTTT
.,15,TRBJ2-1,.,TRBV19,CASSMAATAYNEQFF,TGTGCCAGTAGTATGGCAGCCACGGCTTACAATGAGCAGTTCTTC
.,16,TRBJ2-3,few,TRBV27,CASSLIRTGFTDTQYF,TGTGCCAGCAGTTTAATTCGAACAGGGTTCACAGATACGCAGTATTTT
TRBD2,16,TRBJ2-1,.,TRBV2,CASSESLAGIYNEQFF,TGTGCCAGCAGTGAAAGTCTAGCGGGGATCTACAATGAGCAGTTCTTC
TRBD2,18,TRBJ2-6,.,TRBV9,CASSVEKAGGPRANVLTF,TGTGCCAGCAGCGTAGAGAAAGCGGGGGGCCCTCGGGCCAACGTCCTGACTTTC
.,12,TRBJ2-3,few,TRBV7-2,CASSLGNLLQYF,TGTGCCAGCAGCTTAGGAAACCTTCTGCAGTATTTT
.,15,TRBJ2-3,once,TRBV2,CASSTATIDTDTQYF,TGTGCCAGCAGTACCGCGACTATCGACACAGATACGCAGTATTTT
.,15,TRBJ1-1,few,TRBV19,CASSIGTASDTEAFF,TGTGCCAGTAGTATAGGCACAGCATCGGACACTGAAGCTTTCTTT
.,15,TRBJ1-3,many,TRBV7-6,CASSPGPSSGNTIYF,TGTGCCAGCAGCCCGGGACCAAGCTCTGGAAACACCATATATTTT
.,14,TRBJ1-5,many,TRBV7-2,CASSPRGSGEPQHF,TGTGCCAGCAGCCCCCGGGGCTCGGGGGAGCCCCAGCATTTT
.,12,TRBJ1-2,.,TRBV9,CASTGANYGYTF,TGTGCCAGCACAGGGGCTAACTATGGCTACACCTTC
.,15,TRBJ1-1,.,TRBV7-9,CASSSRTGVRTEAFF,TGTGCCAGCAGTTCCCGTACGGGAGTTAGGACTGAAGCTTTCTTT
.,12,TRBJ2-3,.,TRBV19,CASSIAEDTQYF,TGTGCCAGTAGTATAGCCGAAGATACGCAGTATTTT
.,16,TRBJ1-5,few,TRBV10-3,CAISEGDGDSNQPQHF,TGTGCCATCTCCGAGGGGGACGGTGATAGCAATCAGCCCCAGCATTTT
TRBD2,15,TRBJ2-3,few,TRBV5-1,CASSPGGGPTDTQYF,TGCGCCAGCAGCCCCGGCGGGGGGCCCACAGATACGCAGTATTTT
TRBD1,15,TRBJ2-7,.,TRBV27,CASSLLRQGTHEQYF,TGTGCCAGCAGTTTATTGAGACAGGGTACCCACGAGCAGTACTTC
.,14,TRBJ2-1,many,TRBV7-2,CASNKGGANNEQFF,TGTGCCAGCAACAAAGGGGGGGCAAACAATGAGCAGTTCTTC
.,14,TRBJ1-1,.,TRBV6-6,CASSYMRGNTEAFF,TGTGCCAGCAGTTACATGAGGGGAAACACTGAAGCTTTCTTT
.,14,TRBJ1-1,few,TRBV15,CATSRGWEDTEAFF,TGTGCCACCAGCAGAGGATGGGAGGACACTGAAGCTTTCTTT
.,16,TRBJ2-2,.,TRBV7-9,CASSSRRESHTGELFF,TGTGCCAGCAGCTCTAGAAGGGAGTCGCACACCGGGGAGCTGTTTTTT
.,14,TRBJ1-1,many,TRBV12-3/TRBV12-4,CASSSIGLGTEAFF,TGTGCCAGCAGTTCGATTGGGTTGGGCACTGAAGCTTTCTTT
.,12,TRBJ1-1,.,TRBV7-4,CASSLAYDGAFF,TGTGCCAGCAGCTTAGCTTACGACGGGGCTTTCTTT